A single sample gave rise to the 15 T cell receptor beta chains below, sequenced in a study of cytomegalovirus exposure and HLA in healthy donors. This PCR relied on a set of 60 Vbeta primers and 13 Jbeta primers. Data came from immunoSEQ multiplex PCR; TCRdb stores just in-frame clones and leaves some out. The sample spans 150,000 to 200,000 clones; the ten largest clones claim roughly 2%. Sequencing was done on a sample of PBMCs. These TCRs come from a man younger than 40 in good health and CMV-seronegative.

The chain employs TRBV7-9 and TRBJ2-7, with TRBD1 matching 8 bases. Per germline, CDR1 SEHNR and CDR2 FQNEAQ (reference sequence). V lost 7 bases and J lost 2; bases outside the gene matches: 7. The length of the CDR3 is 14 residues. The CDR3 coding sequence is TGTGCCAGCACCGTGGGGACAGGAGCCTACGAGCAGTACTTC. It specifies CASTVGTGAYEQYF.

The genes are TRBV9 and TRBJ1-1; a weak D match, TRBD1 (5 bases). The germline V and J ends were trimmed by 0 bases and 8 bases, with 11 bases remaining between them. Germline CDR1 and CDR2: SGDLS and YYNGEE. The CDR3 length is 13 residues. The CDR3 coding sequence is TGTGCCAGCAGCGTAGTCGTTGGGGCAGAAGCTTTCTTT. The encoded protein is CASSVVVGAEAFF.

The CDR3 is CALQGGDQPQHF. In DNA, the CDR3 is TGTGCCCTGCAAGGGGGGGACCAGCCCCAGCATTTT. This sequence joins TRBV30 and TRBJ1-5, with a tentative D call TRBD1 (6 bases). CDR1 is GTSNPN, CDR2 SVGIG, per germline (reference sequence). This CDR3 is built from 12 residues. V shed 8 bases and J shed 7 bases, with 15 bases lying between them.

The rearrangement joins TRBV9 to TRBJ2-5; 7 bases are a match to TRBD2. The DNA end lines up better with TRBJ2-7; the J call may be wrong. Germline CDR1 SGDLS, CDR2 YYNGEE. The CDR3 is 16 amino acids. Here the CDR3 reads CASSPGWGGFSYEQYF. For the CDR3, the DNA is TGTGCCAGCAGCCCCGGGTGGGGGGGGTTCTCCTACGAGCAGTACTTC.

V and J are TRBV11-3 and TRBJ1-3; D uncertain. CDR1 is SGHNT, CDR2 YENEEA, per germline. There are 14 residues in the CDR3. The V and J ends lost 5 bases and 0 bases respectively, with 8 bases between them. This chain's CDR3 is CASSQTYSGNTIYF. The CDR3 DNA sequence: TGTGCCAGCAGCCAGACTTACTCTGGAAACACCATATATTTT.

The chain is built from TRBV6-1 and TRBJ2-7, with 10 positions matching TRBD2. Unmatched junction bases numbered 4, after V lost 2 bases and J lost 3 bases. CDR1 and CDR2 (germline): MNHNS, SASEGT. The CDR3 contains 15 residues. The DNA of the CDR3 is TGTGCCAGCAGTGAAAGAGCTAGCGGGAGCTACGAGCAGTACTTC. This sequence encodes CASSERASGSYEQYF.

The rearrangement joins TRBV5-1 to TRBJ1-2; TRBD1 is a possible D gene (5 bases). The CDR3 spans 15 residues. CDR1 is SGHRS and CDR2 is YFSETQ in the germline V gene. The germline V and J ends were trimmed by 5 bases and 6 bases, with 20 bases remaining between them. CDR3 sequence (DNA): TGCGCCAGCAGTGGTCAGGGAACCCCGCTCGATGGCTACACCTTC. Its protein product is CASSGQGTPLDGYTF.

The V and J genes are TRBV18 and TRBJ2-1, with TRBD2 identical over 12 bases. The CDR3 has 15 amino acids. The V and J ends lost 4 bases and 7 bases, in that order; junction bases with no gene match: 5. Germline assignment: CDR1 KGHSH and CDR2 LQKENI. CDR3 residues: CASSREGLAGNEQFF. The CDR3 region has the DNA TGTGCCAGCTCACGGGAAGGACTAGCGGGAAATGAGCAGTTCTTC.

The chain combines TRBV6-5 with TRBJ2-2; TRBD1 matches 8 bases. J lost 6 bases, V lost 5 bases, and 5 bases had no gene match. The V gene's germline CDR1 is MNHEY and CDR2 SVGAGI. The length of the CDR3 is 14 residues. The DNA of the CDR3 is TGTGCCAGCAGTCAACAGGGGGTGCCCGGGGAGCTGTTTTTT. As protein: CASSQQGVPGELFF.

This sequence joins TRBV27 and TRBJ2-7; 7 bases align to TRBD1. This CDR3 has 14 amino acids. CDR1 and CDR2 from the germline V gene are MNHEY and SMNVEV (reference sequence). Losses at the gene ends were 6 bases for V and 1 base for J; bases not matched to a gene: 6. This chain's CDR3 is CASSGTASSYEQYF. The DNA for the CDR3 is TGTGCCAGCAGCGGGACAGCTTCATCCTACGAGCAGTACTTC.

The V gene is TRBV6-5, the J gene TRBJ1-5; no definite D call. Germline V gives CDR1 MNHEY, CDR2 SVGAGI. The CDR3 spans 15 residues. The V gene lost 0 bases and the J gene lost 1 base, with 7 bases spanning the gap. DNA of the CDR3: TGTGCCAGCAGTTACTCTGCCAGAAGCAATCAGCCCCAGCATTTT. Encoded protein: CASSYSARSNQPQHF.

The chain couples TRBV30 to TRBJ2-3; 7 nucleotides match TRBD2. CDR1 is GTSNPN, CDR2 SVGIG, per germline (reference sequence). V dropped 1 base and J dropped 0; count of bases not matched to a gene: 7. CDR3 length equals 16 residues. The CDR3 bases are TGTGCCTGGAGTGCCTTACTAGCGTCTAGCACAGATACGCAGTATTTT. Amino acids: CAWSALLASSTDTQYF. The complete variable domain, with remaining parts taken from reference TRBV30 and TRBJ2-3, reads SQTIHQWPATLVQPVGSPLSLECTVEGTSNPNLYWYRQAAGRGLQLLFYSVGIGQISSEVPQNLSASRPQDRQFILSSKKLLLSDSGFYLCAWSALLASSTDTQYFGPGTRLTVL.

The CDR3 spells CASSYLLREGGSEQFF. In DNA, the CDR3 is TGTGCCAGCAGCTACCTTCTAAGGGAGGGAGGGAGTGAGCAGTTCTTC. The chain links TRBV7-3 to TRBJ2-1, with 7 positions matching TRBD2. Germline V CDR1 and CDR2: SGHTA, FQGTGA. Trimming took 4 bases from V and 9 from J; bases not matched to a gene: 15. CDR3 size: 16 residues.

The CDR3: CASSQRLAATTDTQYF. CDR3 in DNA: TGCGCCAGCAGCCAGCGACTAGCGGCAACCACAGATACGCAGTATTTT. This rearrangement joins TRBV4-3 to TRBJ2-3; TRBD2 aligns across 9 bases. This CDR3 has 16 amino acids. The germline gives CDR1 LGHNA, CDR2 YSLEER. Trimming cost V 3 bases and J 2 bases; bases outside gene matches: 6.

CDR3 coding DNA: TGTGCCAGCTCACCTCCGGGGGGCTTCTACAATGAGCAGTTCTTC. This translates into CASSPPGGFYNEQFF. The rearrangement uses TRBV18 and TRBJ2-1; tentatively, D is TRBD2 (7 bases). Germline V lookup: CDR1 KGHSH, CDR2 LQKENI. V lost 3 bases and J lost 3, with 12 bases in between. CDR3 length: 15 residues.